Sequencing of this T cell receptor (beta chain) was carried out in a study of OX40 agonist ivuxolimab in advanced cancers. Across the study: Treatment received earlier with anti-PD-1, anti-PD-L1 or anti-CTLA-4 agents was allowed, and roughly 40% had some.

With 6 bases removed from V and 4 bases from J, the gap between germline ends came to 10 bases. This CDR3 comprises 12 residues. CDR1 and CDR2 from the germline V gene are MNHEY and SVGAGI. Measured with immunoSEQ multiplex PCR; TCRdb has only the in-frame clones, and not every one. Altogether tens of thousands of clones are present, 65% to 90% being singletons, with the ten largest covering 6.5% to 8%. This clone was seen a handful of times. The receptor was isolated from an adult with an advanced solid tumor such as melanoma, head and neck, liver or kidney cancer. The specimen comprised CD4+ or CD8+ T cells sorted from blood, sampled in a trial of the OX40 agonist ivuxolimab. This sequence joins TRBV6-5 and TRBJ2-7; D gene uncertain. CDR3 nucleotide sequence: TGTGCCAGCAGCCAGACGGAGTACGAGCAGTACTTC. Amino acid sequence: CASSQTEYEQYF.